The source of this T cell receptor beta chain is a study of monozygotic twins with inflammatory bowel disease. Study-level findings and limits: Researchers reported no repertoire similarity difference between concordant and discordant twins, possibly from limited power.

Eight separate reactions for every sample produced the cDNA. UMIs with a 6-nucleotide sample barcode were added by template switching. From the 5' RACE reads, TCRdb lists one entry per CDR3 protein and no DNA. The sample features fewer than 450,000 distinct CDR3 sequences, with 2.5% to 3% in its top ten. As concerns this clonotype: Its cognate antigen is unknown.

This TCR was recovered from a human donor with ulcerative colitis or Crohn's disease, or a healthy co-twin of an affected twin (not recorded which). Sample: blood.

The CDR3 is CSARADSNDNSPLHF. The V and J genes are TRBV20-1 and TRBJ1-6; absent DNA, TCRdb's TRBD1 call cannot be checked. The CDR3 totals 15 residues. Germline loops: CDR1 DFQATT, CDR2 SNEGSKA (reference sequence).